This T cell receptor beta chain was observed in a study of vaccination effects on CD4 cells after COVID-19. Turning to the study itself: Two-dose BNT162b2 or mRNA-1273 vaccination was given to participants.

For this clone: Its antigen is not known.

TCRdb's table, derived via immunoSEQ multiplex PCR, lists solely in-frame clones and lacks some. The sample has around 45,000 clones; roughly 79% are singletons. CDR1 is PRHDT, CDR2 FYEKMQ, per germline (reference sequence). The CDR3 is 18 amino acids. The trim removed 1 base at V and 3 bases at J, leaving 8 bases unmatched. Peptide-pool stimulation followed by sequencing identified expanded antigen-specific CD4+ clonotypes in the ViraFEST assay. Cells that had been cultured for less than 13 days were the source of isolated CD4+ T cells. No vaccinee had earlier SARS-CoV-2 infection, and nucleocapsid antibodies were negative. It was with around 10 IU/ml IL-2 and approximately 10 ug/ml peptides that some 1.9 million PBMC per well were cultured.

This TCR derives from a human donor who received a COVID-19 vaccine. Specimen: CD4+ T cells from PBMCs cultured with SARS-CoV-2 spike peptides, collected before COVID-19 vaccination. The rearrangement links TRBV13 to TRBJ2-3; 12 positions match TRBD2. The DNA for the CDR3 is TGTGCCAGCAGCTTAGACCCACTAGCGGGGGGCCGTACAGATACGCAGTATTTT. Its translation: CASSLDPLAGGRTDTQYF.